This TCR beta chain was recorded in a study of T-cell reconstitution after alpha-beta-depleted transplantation in children. As it was prepared, the TCRbeta library received unique molecular identifiers. Each CDR3 protein is one row after TCRdb ran MiXCR on the PCR reads. The sample includes about 16,000 distinct CDR3 sequences, about 8% of them seen just once. General study points: By about two months after transplant, alpha-beta T cells reportedly arose from several hundred graft clones that had expanded.

Comment on this clonotype: Its antigen is as yet unknown. This sequence may be a read error, since a much larger clone differs from it by one base.

This TCR was sampled from a boy in the first two years of life who had a stem cell transplant for Wiskott-Aldrich syndrome, so the T cells may come from the graft donor. Sequenced material: PBMCs, mostly from graft donor cells, taken 60 days after TCRalphabeta/CD19-depleted stem cell transplant.

The CDR3 DNA sequence: TGTGCCAACAGCAAAGCCCCTGGGGCAGGGGAAGGGAACACTGAAGCTTTCTTT. Translation: CANSKAPGAGEGNTEAFF. The chain carries TRBV21-1 and TRBJ1-1; whether TRBD1, the table's D call, matches the DNA was not checked. TRBV21-1 is a recognized pseudogene. CDR3 length equals 18 residues.